The present T cell receptor beta chain was sequenced within a study of cytomegalovirus exposure and HLA in healthy donors. For the study at large: In an early release, HLA-typed donors contributed about 79 million unique TCR sequences. Study-wide results and caveats: A later analysis by the authors found several of the most significant clusters apparently linked to common viral pathogens. CMV serostatus alone was available as immune exposure information. In an earlier analysis, productive rearrangement rates for most beta V segments clustered near 87% or 30%.

It was with 60 Vbeta and 13 Jbeta primers that the PCR ran. The data were produced by immunoSEQ multiplex PCR, yet TCRdb's version contains in-frame clones alone and is incomplete. The table lists 150,000 or so clones, roughly 78% of them singletons. With regard to this clone: The antigen remains undetermined.

Trimming removed 4 bases from V and 3 bases from J; junction bases left unmatched: 2. Per germline, CDR1 MNHNS and CDR2 SASEGT. This CDR3 comprises 13 residues. J is TRBJ2-7 and V is TRBV6-1; 8 bases align to TRBD2. The sequence came from a man aged 40-49 years in good health and CMV-seropositive. Sequences were obtained from PBMCs. DNA of the CDR3: TGTGCCAGCAGTGTGGGACTAGGCTACGAGCAGTACTTC. This gives the protein CASSVGLGYEQYF.